What follows describes a single T cell receptor beta chain. The antigen is unknown. The germline CDR1 and CDR2 sequences are ENHRY and SYGVKD. The CDR3 has 13 residues. V shed 6 bases and J 3 bases; nucleotides not matched to a gene: 4. The data originate from a study of identical twins. One entry per CDR3 protein results from TCRdb running MiXCR on the 5' RACE reads. This sample carries fewer than 500,000 distinct CDR3 sequences, 13% to 15% of them seen once, and the ten largest clones take about 0.97%. Study-wide points: When twins shared out-of-frame alpha sequences, those sequences had excess low generation probability.

The sample was also linked to a second study, of yellow fever vaccine responses in identical twins.

The sample taken for sequencing was CD4+ T cells sorted from blood. This receptor was obtained from a woman aged 18-29 years in good health. The V and J genes are TRBV10-3 and TRBJ2-7; 8 nucleotides agree with TRBD2. The CDR3: CAIRGLGSYEQYF. DNA for the CDR3: TGTGCCATCAGGGGACTAGGGAGCTACGAGCAGTACTTC.